This T cell receptor beta chain was retrieved from a study of cytomegalovirus exposure and HLA in healthy donors. Study-level information: The approximately 110 validation repertoires, a later analysis reported, used the same platform as the 550 to 700 repertoires from the first cohort. Study-wide points: Reports described diagnosis of cytomegalovirus status by the classifier as highly specific and sensitive. Cytomegalovirus association was assigned to around 150 TCR beta chains.

On this clone itself: Its matching antigen is unknown.

Generated by immunoSEQ multiplex PCR, the TCRdb table keeps only in-frame clones and is missing some. The sample has 150,000 to 200,000 clones, roughly 80% seen once. V lost 4 bases and J lost 4; bases outside the gene matches: 8. CDR1 KGHSH and CDR2 LQKENI come from the germline V gene. There are 16 residues in the CDR3. The donors were part of the validation cohort, which consisted of under 150 subjects and was separate from the first cohort of 670 or so subjects. Material for sequencing was PBMCs. This sequence joins TRBV18 and TRBJ2-2; 8 positions agree with TRBD2. The sequence was collected from a man younger than 45 in good health and CMV-seropositive. The chain's CDR3 is CASSLSLAEITGELFF. CDR3 nucleotides: TGTGCCAGCTCACTCTCACTAGCGGAAATCACCGGGGAGCTGTTTTTT.